Listed below are T cell receptor beta chains from one sample, sequenced in a study of cytomegalovirus exposure and HLA in healthy donors. TCRdb keeps only in-frame clones here, not all; method: immunoSEQ multiplex PCR. Here the sample spans approximately 89,000 clones, approximately 65% being singletons. The sample consisted of PBMCs. The receptors stem from a woman aged 25-40 years in good health and CMV-seropositive. Both conserved end residues are part of each CDR3. The D gene is left open where the match is weak. Only some rows state a clone size, as once, few, many or a class for expanded clones.

D,V,J,size,DNA,CDR3
TRBD2,TRBV6-1,TRBJ2-5,-,TGTGCCAGCAGTGAAGCGAGGTTAGCGGGGGGGCTATCGGAGACCCAGTACTTC,CASSEARLAGGLSETQYF
TRBD1,TRBV25-1,TRBJ1-4,few,TGTGCCAGCAGCGCGACAGGGGCAAATGAAAAACTGTTTTTT,CASSATGANEKLFF
TRBD2,TRBV5-1,TRBJ2-2,once,TGCGCCAGCAGCCGGACGACTAGCGGGGGCCAGAACACCGGGGAGCTGTTTTTT,CASSRTTSGGQNTGELFF
TRBD2,TRBV19,TRBJ2-2,-,TGTGCCAGTAGTATAGGGCTACTAGCGGGGGTTACCGGGGAGCTGTTTTTT,CASSIGLLAGVTGELFF
-,TRBV7-3,TRBJ2-5,-,TGTGCCAGCAGCCTTACCGGGAGATTGGGTGAGACCCAGTACTTC,CASSLTGRLGETQYF
-,TRBV14,TRBJ2-7,-,TGTGCCAGCAGCCGTCTGGGGACATCTATTCGCGAGCAGTACTTC,CASSRLGTSIREQYF
-,TRBV7-9,TRBJ2-7,-,TGTGCCAGCAGCTTAGTTGGGTTTGGGCCGGAGCAGTACTTC,CASSLVGFGPEQYF
-,TRBV11-3,TRBJ1-5,-,TGTGCCAGCAGCTTAGATCGCGGGCCCCAGCATTTT,CASSLDRGPQHF
TRBD1,TRBV13,TRBJ1-3,once,TGTGCCAGCAGCTTGATGACAACAGGGGTCTCTGGAAACACCATATATTTT,CASSLMTTGVSGNTIYF
-,TRBV18,TRBJ1-1,-,TGTGCCAGCTCACCGGGACAATTGAAGAACACTGAAGCTTTCTTT,CASSPGQLKNTEAFF
TRBD1,TRBV6-5,TRBJ1-1,few,TGTGCCAGCAGTCCACCGACAGGGAAGAATGAAGCTTTCTTT,CASSPPTGKNEAFF
-,TRBV7-6,TRBJ2-7,-,TGTGCCAGCAGCTTCGGCGGTGTATACGAGCAGTACTTC,CASSFGGVYEQYF
TRBD1,TRBV2,TRBJ1-1,-,TGTGCCAGCACCGCCCCCCCAGGGGGAACATCTAGGGACACTGAAGCTTTCTTT,CASTAPPGGTSRDTEAFF
-,TRBV4-1,TRBJ1-4,once,TGCGCCAGCAGCCAAAACTATGGAGGTGAAAAACTGTTTTTT,CASSQNYGGEKLFF
TRBD2,TRBV11-2,TRBJ2-1,-,TGTGCCAGCAGCTTTACCTCCGGGGGGAGCAATGAGCAGTTCTTC,CASSFTSGGSNEQFF
TRBD1,TRBV7-8,TRBJ2-1,-,TGTGCCAGCAGATCGGACAGGGGTCCCTACAATGAGCAGTTCTTC,CASRSDRGPYNEQFF
-,TRBV19,TRBJ1-5,-,TGTGCCAGTAGTATCGCGGTTTATAGCAATCAGCCCCAGCATTTT,CASSIAVYSNQPQHF
TRBD2,TRBV27,TRBJ2-1,-,TGTGCCAGCCGGGGGGGAAACTACAATGAGCAGTTCTTC,CASRGGNYNEQFF
TRBD1,TRBV7-3,TRBJ2-1,-,TGTGCCAGCAGCTCCAACGGACAGGGATCCTACAATGAGCAGTTCTTC,CASSSNGQGSYNEQFF
TRBD1,TRBV5-6,TRBJ1-1,few,TGTGCCACCAGTGCAGGGGGGACTGAAGCTTTCTTT,CATSAGGTEAFF
TRBD1,TRBV23-1,TRBJ2-5,-,TGCGCCAGCAGGACCGGGACAGGGGAGGAGACCCAGTACTTC,CASRTGTGEETQYF
-,TRBV7-8,TRBJ2-3,-,TGTGCCAGCAGCGAACTAGCTTCTTCGACAGATACGCAGTATTTT,CASSELASSTDTQYF
-,TRBV6-6,TRBJ1-1,-,TGTGCCAGCAGTTACGAGAGGTTGAACACTGAAGCTTTCTTT,CASSYERLNTEAFF
-,TRBV18,TRBJ1-6,few,TGTGCCAGCTCACGAGACAGGTATAATTCACCCCTCCACTTT,CASSRDRYNSPLHF
TRBD1,TRBV28,TRBJ2-3,few,TGTGCCAGCAGGGGACAGGGGACAGATACGCAGTATTTT,CASRGQGTDTQYF
TRBD2,TRBV11-3,TRBJ2-1,-,TGTGCCAGCAGCCCCGGGGGGGTCCGTAGCTACAATGGGCAGTTCTTC,CASSPGGVRSYNGQFF